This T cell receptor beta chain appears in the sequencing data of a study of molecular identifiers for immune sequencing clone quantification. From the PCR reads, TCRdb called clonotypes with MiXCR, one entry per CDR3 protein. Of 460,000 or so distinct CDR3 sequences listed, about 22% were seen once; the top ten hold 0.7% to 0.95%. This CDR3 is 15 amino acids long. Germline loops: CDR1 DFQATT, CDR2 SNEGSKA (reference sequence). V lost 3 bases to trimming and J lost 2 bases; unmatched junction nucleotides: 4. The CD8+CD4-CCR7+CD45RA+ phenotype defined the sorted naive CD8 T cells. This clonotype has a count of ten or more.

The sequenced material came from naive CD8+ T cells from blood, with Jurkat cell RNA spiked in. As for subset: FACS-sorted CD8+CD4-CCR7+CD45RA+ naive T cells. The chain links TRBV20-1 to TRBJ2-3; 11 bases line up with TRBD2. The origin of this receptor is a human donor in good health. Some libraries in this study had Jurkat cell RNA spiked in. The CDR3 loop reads CSARGLAEITDTQYF. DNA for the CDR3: TGCAGTGCTAGGGGACTAGCGGAGATCACAGATACGCAGTATTTT.